What follows are 22 T cell receptor beta chains derived from one specimen sequenced in a study of Graves' ophthalmopathy and Graves' hyperthyroidism. Amplified material comprised TCR beta CDR3 regions derived from RNA transcripts. In the first round, RT-PCR was carried out with HTBI primers, and a multiplex PCR formed the second round. One entry per CDR3 protein, called by TCRdb with MiXCR from the multiplex PCR reads. This sample has fewer than 250,000 distinct CDR3 sequences, with about 32% found just once. Sequenced: peripheral blood. The receptors here all came from a man over 45 with Graves' ophthalmopathy.

V and J are TRBV6-2 or TRBV6-3 and TRBJ1-1; possibly TRBD1 for D (5 bases). The V gene's germline CDR1 is MNHEY and CDR2 SVGEGT. The CDR3 length is 14 residues. The germline V and J ends were trimmed by 0 bases and 8 bases, with 13 bases remaining between them. CDR3: CASSYSSRVGEAFF. In DNA form, the CDR3 reads TGTGCCAGCAGTTACTCAAGCAGGGTTGGAGAAGCTTTCTTT.

The J gene is TRBJ2-5, the V gene TRBV30; TRBD2 aligns across 7 bases. CDR3 length: 13 amino acids. Germline V gene sequence: CDR1 GTSNPN, CDR2 SVGIG (reference sequence). The V segment lost 7 bases and the J segment 4 bases; nucleotides outside the gene matches: 9. The CDR3 protein is CAFSIAGAETQYF. CDR3 sequence (DNA): TGTGCCTTTAGCATAGCGGGCGCAGAGACCCAGTACTTC.

This clonotype was picked up many times. The gene calls are TRBV6-5 and TRBJ2-5; tentative D call: TRBD2 (5 bases). The germline V and J ends were trimmed by 0 bases and 2 bases, with 10 bases remaining between them. Germline CDR1 MNHEY, CDR2 SVGAGI. The CDR3 sequence is 15 residues long. CDR3 protein: CASSYSRSGQETQYF. In DNA form, the CDR3 reads TGTGCCAGCAGTTACTCGCGGTCGGGGCAAGAGACCCAGTACTTC.

This clonotype was picked up many times. The chain couples TRBV29-1 to TRBJ2-5; D might be TRBD2 (5 bases). CDR1 SQVTM and CDR2 ANQGSEA come from the germline V gene. The length of the CDR3 is 11 residues. V shed 5 bases and J shed 5 bases, with 9 bases lying between them. CDR3 nucleotides: TGCAGCGTTTTTAGAGGGGAGACCCAGTACTTC. This encodes CSVFRGETQYF.

The V call is TRBV7-8, the J call TRBJ2-7, with no clear D. Germline V gene lookup returns CDR1 SGHVS and CDR2 FQNEAQ. Trimming took 4 bases from V and 2 from J, leaving 15 bases between them. The CDR3 runs to 15 residues. Written as DNA, the CDR3 is TGTGCCAGCAGCTCCGTCCCGGACGTGCCCTACGAGCAGTACTTC. Protein: CASSSVPDVPYEQYF.

There are many counts of this clonotype. J is TRBJ1-5 and V is TRBV20-1; tentative D call: TRBD1 (5 bases). The CDR3 is 14 amino acids. Germline CDR1 DFQATT, CDR2 SNEGSKA (reference sequence). Trimming shortened V by 3 bases and J by 7 bases, and 16 bases separated the two germline ends. This CDR3 reads CSASGQGREQPQHF. In DNA, the CDR3 is TGCAGTGCTAGCGGTCAGGGAAGGGAACAGCCCCAGCATTTT.

This clonotype was detected ten times or more. This sequence joins TRBV19 and TRBJ2-5, with TRBD1 matching over 7 bases. The CDR3 loop spans 13 amino acids. Germline V gene lookup returns CDR1 LNHDA and CDR2 SQIVND (reference sequence). V gave up 6 bases and J gave up 5 bases; unmatched junction bases: 6. The CDR3 DNA follows: TGTGCCAGTAGCAATACAGGGGAGGAGACCCAGTACTTC. This encodes CASSNTGEETQYF.

This clonotype was picked up many times. The CDR3 reads CASHADRFMNTGELFF. CDR3 coding DNA: TGTGCCAGCCACGCAGACAGGTTTATGAACACCGGGGAGCTGTTTTTT. The V and J genes are TRBV27 and TRBJ2-2, with D tentatively TRBD1 (6 bases). CDR1 is MNHEY, CDR2 SMNVEV, per germline (reference sequence). Trimming shortened V by 8 bases and J by 1 base, and 17 bases separated the two germline ends. CDR3 size: 16 residues.

This clonotype came up many times. One end of the junction fails to match germline, which may point to a read error. The chain joins TRBV12-3 or TRBV12-4 to TRBJ2-7; no reliable D call. The CDR3 sequence is 13 residues long. The CDR3 bases are TGTGCCAGCAGTTTATCTTCCGGCTATGGTTTGGACTTC. Amino acids: CASSLSSGYGLDF.

The V call is TRBV6-1, the J call TRBJ1-1; 7 nucleotides align to TRBD1. Germline V gene data show CDR1 as MNHNS and CDR2 as SASEGT. CDR3 length: 11 amino acids. V was pared by 8 bases and J by 7 bases, with 4 bases of the junction left unmatched. DNA for the CDR3: TGTGCCAGCCTTGACAGGGATGAAGCTTTCTTT. Protein: CASLDRDEAFF.

The CDR3 sequence is CASSHSTGAYSYEQYF. CDR3 DNA: TGTGCCAGCAGCCACAGCACAGGGGCCTACTCCTACGAGCAGTACTTC. V and J are TRBV12-3 or TRBV12-4 and TRBJ2-7, with 7 nucleotides matching TRBD1. V gave up 6 bases and J gave up 0 bases; unmatched junction bases: 11. The CDR3 consists of 16 residues.

This clonotype was recorded at least ten times. At one end the junction does not follow the germline gene, possibly because of a read error. The chain has TRBV28 and TRBJ2-5, with 8 bases that match TRBD1. Germline values: CDR1 MDHEN, CDR2 SYDVKM. The CDR3 totals 13 residues. CDR3: CTSSLTGEETQYF. The CDR3 nucleotides read TGTACCAGCAGTTTGACAGGGGAAGAGACCCAGTACTTC.

This clonotype was seen many times. The rearrangement joins TRBV2 to TRBJ1-5; the D gene is possibly TRBD1 (5 bases). The CDR3 loop spans 14 amino acids. V lost 7 bases to trimming and J lost 1 base, with 11 bases between them. Germline CDR1 reads SNHLY; CDR2 reads FYNNEI. CDR3 nucleotides: TGTGCCAGCAAGCCAGGGTCCAGCAATCAGCCCCAGCATTTT. It specifies CASKPGSSNQPQHF.

This clonotype was recorded many times. The rearrangement joins TRBV12-3 or TRBV12-4 to TRBJ1-5; D is unresolved. V shed 2 bases and J shed 5 bases, with 10 bases lying between them. The CDR3 consists of 14 residues. The CDR3 is CASSLSGRDQPQHF. The CDR3 DNA follows: TGTGCCAGCAGTTTAAGCGGGAGGGATCAGCCCCAGCATTTT.

This clonotype came up many times. The chain combines TRBV6-5 with TRBJ2-5; D is ambiguous. Deletions cut 6 bases from V and 0 bases from J, with 8 bases between. Per germline, CDR1 MNHEY and CDR2 SVGAGI. The CDR3 is 13 amino acids. CDR3 in amino acids: CASRPANQETQYF. The CDR3 DNA reads TGTGCCAGCAGACCGGCGAACCAAGAGACCCAGTACTTC.

This clonotype was counted many times. This chain uses TRBV2 with TRBJ1-1, with D tentatively TRBD1 (5 bases). The CDR3 covers 16 residues. The germline gives CDR1 SNHLY, CDR2 FYNNEI. V gave up 5 bases and J gave up 0 bases, with 16 bases separating them. Here the CDR3 DNA reads TGTGCCAGCAGTTATGCGATTCAGGGCCTGAACACTGAAGCTTTCTTT. Its protein product is CASSYAIQGLNTEAFF.

This clonotype was counted many times. The chain has TRBV28 and TRBJ2-7, with 15 bases that match TRBD2. This CDR3 has 19 residues. V lost 0 bases to trimming and J lost 2 bases; unmatched junction nucleotides: 8. In germline, CDR1 is MDHEN, CDR2 SYDVKM. The CDR3 loop is CASSLWMGTSGRRTYEQYF. CDR3 in DNA: TGTGCCAGCAGTTTATGGATGGGGACTAGCGGGAGGAGGACCTACGAGCAGTACTTC.

At least ten counts were recorded for this clonotype. CDR3 sequence: CASNPWGLQETQYF. The CDR3 DNA follows: TGTGCCAGCAATCCTTGGGGACTTCAAGAGACCCAGTACTTC. The chain recombines TRBV28 with TRBJ2-5; possibly TRBD2 for D (6 bases). The CDR3 runs to 14 residues. The V gene's germline CDR1 is MDHEN and CDR2 SYDVKM. The germline V and J ends were trimmed by 7 bases and 2 bases, with 14 bases remaining between them.

This clonotype was seen many times. This chain connects TRBV11-1 to TRBJ1-2; D is undetermined. CDR1 and CDR2 from the germline V gene are SGHAT and FQDESV (reference sequence). V was cut by 2 bases and J by 4 bases, with 8 bases left in between. The CDR3 spans 13 residues. CDR3 residues: CASSLTDSYGYTF. The CDR3 DNA follows: TGTGCCAGCAGCTTAACAGATTCCTATGGCTACACCTTC. The whole variable domain, remainder taken from reference TRBV11-1 and TRBJ1-2, is EAEVAQSPRYKITEKSQAVAFWCDPISGHATLYWYRQILGQGPELLVQFQDESVVDDSQLPKDRFSAERLKGVDSTLKIQPAELGDSAMYLCASSLTDSYGYTFGSGTRLTVV.

This sequence joins TRBV9 and TRBJ2-7, with D perhaps TRBD1 or TRBD2 (6 bases each). CDR3 length equals 13 residues. CDR1 is SGDLS, CDR2 YYNGEE, per germline. The V end was cut by 3 bases, the J end by 5 bases, with 12 bases between. Written as DNA, the CDR3 is TGTGCCAGCAGCGCCCACGGGGGCCACGAGCAGTACTTC. It encodes CASSAHGGHEQYF.

This clonotype has a count of ten or more. V and J are TRBV15 and TRBJ2-2, with TRBD1 matching over 10 bases. V lost 5 bases and J lost 7; bases outside the gene matches: 7. Germline V gene lookup returns CDR1 LNHNV and CDR2 YYDKDF (reference sequence). The CDR3 length is 15 residues. CDR3 protein: CATSGGTGVGGELFF. For the CDR3, the DNA is TGTGCCACCAGCGGAGGGACAGGGGTTGGCGGGGAGCTGTTTTTT. The full variable domain, rest sourced from reference TRBV15 and TRBJ2-2, is DAMVIQNPRYQVTQFGKPVTLSCSQTLNHNVMYWYQQKSSQAPKLLFHYYDKDFNNEADTPDNFQSRRPNTSFCFLDIRSPGLGDTAMYLCATSGGTGVGGELFFGEGSRLTVL.

This clonotype was detected ten times or more. The rearrangement links TRBV27 to TRBJ1-4, with D unclear. V lost 6 bases to trimming and J lost 7 bases, with 21 bases between them. The CDR3 is 16 amino acids. The germline V gene has CDR1 MNHEY and CDR2 SMNVEV (reference sequence). The CDR3 DNA reads as TGTGCCAGCAGCCCAACCTACGGACGCCAACGTGAAAAACTGTTTTTT. It specifies CASSPTYGRQREKLFF.